This section outlines one TCR beta chain sequence together with its context. Its antigen remains unidentified. These data are taken from a study of cytomegalovirus exposure and HLA in healthy donors. General study findings and limits: Segments of the TCR beta V type were, in most cases, productive about 87% or about 30% of the time in an earlier analysis. Immune exposure information comprised only CMV serostatus. An analysis that was carried out later associated 15,000 to 20,000 TCR beta sequences with HLA alleles at 0.05 false discovery rate. The investigators catalogued 150 or so TCR beta chains as cytomegalovirus-associated.

This CDR3 spans 15 amino acids. V was cut by 7 bases and J by 2 bases, with 18 bases left in between. In germline, CDR1 is SGHRS, CDR2 YFSETQ. The PCR had 60 Vbeta and 13 Jbeta primers. Sequencing used immunoSEQ multiplex PCR; TCRdb keeps in-frame clones, though not all of them. The table lists about 120,000 clones, about four fifths of them singletons, with about 1.6% in the top ten. The chain carries TRBV5-1 and TRBJ1-1; D is perhaps TRBD1 (5 bases). The specimen sequenced was PBMCs. The sequence was collected from a woman younger than 30 in good health and CMV-seronegative. This chain's CDR3 is CASSGGALINTEAFF. For the CDR3, the DNA is TGCGCCAGCTCCGGAGGGGCGCTGATAAACACTGAAGCTTTCTTT.